Listed here are 28 T cell receptor beta chains from one sample, sequenced in a study of CD8 T cells in ankylosing spondylitis. MiXCR, run by TCRdb on the 5' RACE reads, gives a single entry per CDR3 protein. The table shows about 360,000 distinct CDR3 sequences, with around 20% occurring only once. Specimen: blood, either unsorted or a sorted T cell fraction (not recorded which). The receptors shown here come from a male donor with ankylosing spondylitis or in good health (not recorded which).

The chain couples TRBV5-1 to TRBJ2-3, with D maybe TRBD1 (5 bases). Germline CDR1 SGHRS, CDR2 YFSETQ. This CDR3 is built from 17 residues. V gave up 0 bases and J gave up 2 bases, with 16 bases separating them. CDR3 amino acids: CASSLVGSSRATDTQYF. The CDR3 DNA reads as TGCGCCAGCAGCTTGGTCGGCAGCAGCAGGGCCACAGATACGCAGTATTTT.

The gene calls are TRBV20-1 and TRBJ2-3; D not resolved. Germline V gene data show CDR1 as DFQATT and CDR2 as SNEGSKA (reference sequence). The CDR3 spans 14 residues. The V and J ends lost 6 bases and 5 bases respectively, with 18 bases between them. The CDR3 sequence: CSALGPDMGDTQYF. CDR3 DNA: TGCAGTGCACTCGGGCCTGACATGGGAGATACGCAGTATTTT.

The chain has TRBV7-9 and TRBJ2-7, with D possibly called TRBD1 or TRBD2 (5 bases each). The germline CDR1 and CDR2 sequences are SEHNR and FQNEAQ (reference sequence). V was shortened by 6 bases and J by 2 bases, with 20 bases between the two germline ends. The CDR3 has 16 amino acids. The CDR3 nucleotides read TGTGCCAGCAGGTCCATCACCGGGACGGAAACCTACGAGCAGTACTTC. Amino acids: CASRSITGTETYEQYF.

This clonotype was counted between two and nine times. The gene calls are TRBV10-3 and TRBJ2-7; 10 positions agree with TRBD2. The CDR3 has 14 residues. Germline CDR1 reads ENHRY; CDR2 reads SYGVKD. The ends lost 7 bases at V and 3 bases at J; junction bases unmatched: 6. The CDR3 spells CAIIPLAGVYEQYF. CDR3 coding DNA: TGTGCCATCATTCCCCTAGCGGGGGTCTACGAGCAGTACTTC.

In this sample, this clonotype turned up a few times. In DNA, the CDR3 is TGTGCCAGCGACGGCGGGGTAAGGGAGGGCTACACCTTC. This translates into CASDGGVREGYTF. The rearrangement uses TRBV19 and TRBJ1-2; D ambiguous. The CDR3 has 13 residues. Trimming left V 9 bases short and J 8 bases short, with 19 bases between. CDR1 is LNHDA and CDR2 is SQIVND in the germline V gene (reference sequence).

CDR3 nucleotide sequence: TGCAGTGCTAGAGATCCGGGTAGCGGGGGGCATTCAGATACGCAGTATTTT. It yields the protein CSARDPGSGGHSDTQYF. The rearrangement uses TRBV20-1 and TRBJ2-3; TRBD2 aligns across 10 bases. CDR1 and CDR2 (germline): DFQATT, SNEGSKA (reference sequence). The CDR3 covers 17 residues. With 0 bases clipped from V and 4 bases from J, the junction kept 10 bases outside the gene matches.

Ten or more counts support this clonotype. V gene TRBV4-1 combines with J gene TRBJ2-1; 13 positions agree with TRBD2. Germline V CDR1 and CDR2: MGHRA, YSYEKL. This CDR3 has 17 residues. J was trimmed by 8 bases and V by 1 base; bases with no gene match: 8. CDR3 region: CASSQAPLAGGIDEQFF. The CDR3 DNA follows: TGCGCCAGCAGCCAAGCCCCACTAGCGGGGGGGATCGATGAGCAGTTCTTC.

This chain links TRBV12-3 or TRBV12-4 with TRBJ2-1; D perhaps matches TRBD1 (6 bases). The CDR3 has 13 residues. Trimming left V 5 bases short and J 6 bases short, with 11 bases between. CDR3 bases: TGTGCCAGCAGTCAGGGGACCCCCAATGAGCAGTTCTTC. As protein: CASSQGTPNEQFF.

This clonotype was observed a handful of times. The gene calls are TRBV7-9 and TRBJ2-3; D uncertain. The germline V and J ends were trimmed by 6 bases and 4 bases, with 20 bases remaining between them. Germline V lookup: CDR1 SEHNR, CDR2 FQNEAQ (reference sequence). CDR3 length equals 16 residues. CDR3 residues: CASSPGGSQTADTQYF. The CDR3 nucleotides are TGTGCCAGCAGTCCCGGTGGGTCCCAAACCGCAGATACGCAGTATTTT.

The V call is TRBV7-2, the J call TRBJ2-6, with 7 positions matching TRBD1. CDR1 is SGHTA and CDR2 is FQGNSA in the germline V gene. The length of the CDR3 is 17 residues. V shed 3 bases, J shed 0 bases, and the junction held 5 bases outside the gene matches. The CDR3 protein is CASSFGTVRSGANVLTF. The CDR3 DNA reads as TGTGCCAGCAGCTTCGGGACAGTCCGCTCTGGGGCCAACGTCCTGACTTTC.

The CDR3 region has the DNA TGTGCCAGCACCCCCGGGGGGCTGGGGGGCTACACCTTC. Protein sequence: CASTPGGLGGYTF. The chain combines TRBV12-3 or TRBV12-4 with TRBJ1-2; a weak D match, TRBD1 (6 bases). The CDR3 contains 13 residues. Trimming removed 7 bases from V and 8 bases from J, with 17 bases in between.

This clonotype was observed a handful of times. This chain uses TRBV29-1 with TRBJ2-7; D is possibly TRBD1 (5 bases). Germline V gives CDR1 SQVTM, CDR2 ANQGSEA. The germline V and J ends were trimmed by 6 bases and 4 bases, with 13 bases remaining between them. The CDR3 has 12 residues. CDR3 loop: CSVLDSAYEQYF. The CDR3, as DNA: TGCAGCGTCCTCGACAGTGCTTACGAGCAGTACTTC.

This clonotype turned up a few times. V and J are TRBV20-1 and TRBJ1-5; 8 positions agree with TRBD1. The V and J ends lost 8 bases and 7 bases, in that order; junction bases with no gene match: 4. The V gene's germline CDR1 is DFQATT and CDR2 SNEGSKA (reference sequence). CDR3 length: 11 amino acids. The CDR3 bases are TGCAGTCCAGGGGGCGGACAGCCCCAGCATTTT. Translating it yields CSPGGGQPQHF.

This clonotype was observed a handful of times. The chain links TRBV9 to TRBJ2-2, with 8 bases matching TRBD2. The CDR3 consists of 14 residues. With 0 bases clipped from V and 6 bases from J, the junction kept 1 base outside the gene matches. CDR1 SGDLS and CDR2 YYNGEE come from the germline V gene. The CDR3 loop reads CASSVGGGPGELFF. DNA for the CDR3: TGTGCCAGCAGCGTAGGCGGGGGGCCCGGGGAGCTGTTTTTT.

This chain joins TRBV7-9 and TRBJ2-7; perhaps TRBD2 as D (5 bases). CDR1 is SEHNR, CDR2 FQNEAQ, per germline (reference sequence). CDR3 length: 13 residues. V lost 6 bases and J lost 4, with 13 bases in between. This CDR3 is CASSTPGGYEQYF. For the CDR3, the DNA is TGTGCCAGCAGTACCCCCGGAGGATACGAGCAGTACTTC.

This clonotype came up a few times. The chain joins TRBV12-3 or TRBV12-4 to TRBJ1-2, with D tentatively TRBD1 (5 bases). The CDR3 extends over 15 amino acids. The germline V and J ends were trimmed by 2 bases and 3 bases, with 13 bases remaining between them. CDR3 in amino acids: CASSLTLTEHYGYTF. The CDR3 DNA reads as TGTGCCAGCAGTTTAACCTTGACAGAACACTATGGCTACACCTTC.

The chain joins TRBV4-2 to TRBJ1-6; D is undetermined. V lost 4 bases, J lost 10 bases, and 11 bases lay in between. Germline CDR1 and CDR2: LGHNA and YNFKEQ. The CDR3 has 13 amino acids. The CDR3 nucleotides are TGTGCCAGCAGCCCGGAATTAGAGTCACCCCTCCACTTT. Residues: CASSPELESPLHF.

The genes are TRBV29-1 and TRBJ1-2; weak D call: TRBD1 (5 bases). Germline V gene sequence: CDR1 SQVTM, CDR2 ANQGSEA. The length of the CDR3 is 16 residues. Trimming cost V 1 base and J 4 bases, with 19 bases left between them. The CDR3 spells CSVEGGFGQGTYGYTF. The CDR3 region has the DNA TGCAGCGTTGAAGGGGGGTTCGGGCAGGGTACCTATGGCTACACCTTC.

This clonotype appeared many times. This chain links TRBV20-1 with TRBJ2-7; D perhaps matches TRBD1 (6 bases). V gave up 0 bases and J gave up 0 bases, with 15 bases separating them. The CDR3 spans 16 residues. Per the germline V gene, CDR1 is DFQATT and CDR2 is SNEGSKA (reference sequence). CDR3 region: CSARDRRQVRSYEQYF. In DNA, the CDR3 is TGCAGTGCTAGAGATAGGCGACAGGTTCGCTCCTACGAGCAGTACTTC.

J is TRBJ2-3 and V is TRBV5-5; 10 bases fit TRBD2. This CDR3 region has 16 residues. Losses at the gene ends were 2 bases for V and 3 bases for J; bases not matched to a gene: 6. Germline V gene data show CDR1 as SGHKS and CDR2 as YYEKEE (reference sequence). The CDR3 sequence is CASSFLAGAGTDTQYF. In nucleotides, the CDR3 is TGTGCCAGCAGCTTTCTAGCGGGGGCCGGGACAGATACGCAGTATTTT.

This clonotype was recorded a few times. The chain couples TRBV28 to TRBJ2-7, with a possible D match to TRBD1 (6 bases). CDR1 is MDHEN, CDR2 SYDVKM, per germline. The CDR3 is made up of 13 amino acids. Trimming took 6 bases from V and 1 from J, leaving 10 bases between them. The CDR3 protein is CASRLRGSYEQYF. In nucleotides, the CDR3 is TGTGCCAGCAGGCTCAGGGGATCCTACGAGCAGTACTTC.

The CDR3 region has the DNA TGTGCCAGCGACGAGGCACCTAACTCCTACGAGCAGTACTTC. This translates into CASDEAPNSYEQYF. The chain joins TRBV2 to TRBJ2-7; D not certain. Germline assignment: CDR1 SNHLY and CDR2 FYNNEI. V lost 8 bases, J lost 0 bases, and 14 bases lay in between. The length of the CDR3 is 14 residues.

This clonotype occurred a few times. The rearrangement uses TRBV12-3 or TRBV12-4 and TRBJ1-4; 7 bases fit TRBD1. The CDR3 length is 14 residues. The junction had 8 bases not matched to a gene; V was cut back by 7 bases and J by 6 bases. CDR3 sequence (DNA): TGTGCCAGCAAAGGGGGCCATGGGGATGAAAAACTGTTTTTT. It codes for CASKGGHGDEKLFF.

The table lists this clonotype with a few counts. The chain recombines TRBV7-2 with TRBJ2-7; a possible D gene is TRBD1 (5 bases). This CDR3 contains 15 residues. V lost 3 bases and J lost 1, with 13 bases in between. Germline V gives CDR1 SGHTA, CDR2 FQGNSA. The CDR3 bases are TGTGCCAGCAGCTTTACGGCAGGACAATCCTACGAGCAGTACTTC. Translating it yields CASSFTAGQSYEQYF.

V gene TRBV3-1 combines with J gene TRBJ2-1; D may be TRBD2 (7 bases). The germline CDR1 and CDR2 sequences are LGHDT and YNNKEL (reference sequence). Trimming pared 4 bases from V and 4 bases from J, leaving 20 bases between. The CDR3 runs to 17 residues. The CDR3 DNA sequence: TGTGCCAGCAGCCCCAAGGGGGGGGGGCGCCCTTACAATGAGCAGTTCTTC. Protein product: CASSPKGGGRPYNEQFF.

This clonotype was detected a few times. V is TRBV28 and J is TRBJ2-7; 8 bases line up with TRBD1. With V trimmed by 6 bases and J by 4 bases, 11 bases remained unmatched. The germline gives CDR1 MDHEN, CDR2 SYDVKM. This CDR3 spans 15 amino acids. CDR3 DNA: TGTGCCAGCAGGCCGGACAGGGAGATCCTATACGAGCAGTACTTC. Translation gives CASRPDREILYEQYF.

Concerning this clonotype: One end of the junction does not line up with germline, which may come from a read error. This chain connects TRBV7-9 to TRBJ2-3, with D unclear. The germline CDR1 and CDR2 sequences are SEHNR and FQNEAQ (reference sequence). The CDR3 covers 13 residues. CDR3 in DNA: TGTGCCAGCACCTTAGGTAGCACAGATACGCAGTATTTT. Protein sequence: CASTLGSTDTQYF.

This clonotype was observed a few times. The chain is built from TRBV12-3 or TRBV12-4 and TRBJ2-6, with a weak D call TRBD1 (6 bases). The CDR3 length is 16 residues. Trimming cost V 5 bases and J 3 bases, with 14 bases left between them. Here the CDR3 DNA reads TGTGCCAGCAGTCCAGACACAGGGTTTGGGGCCAACGTCCTGACTTTC. Translating it yields CASSPDTGFGANVLTF.